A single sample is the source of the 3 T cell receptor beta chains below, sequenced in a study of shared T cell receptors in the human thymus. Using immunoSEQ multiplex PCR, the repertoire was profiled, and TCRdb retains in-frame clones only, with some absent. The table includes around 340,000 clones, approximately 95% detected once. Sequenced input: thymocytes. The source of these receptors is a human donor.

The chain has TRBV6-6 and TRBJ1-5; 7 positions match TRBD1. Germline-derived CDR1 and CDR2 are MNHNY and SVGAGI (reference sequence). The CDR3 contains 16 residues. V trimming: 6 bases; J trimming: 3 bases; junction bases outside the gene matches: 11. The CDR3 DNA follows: TGTGCCAGCAGACCCATGAACAGGGGCGACAATCAGCCCCAGCATTTT. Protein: CASRPMNRGDNQPQHF.

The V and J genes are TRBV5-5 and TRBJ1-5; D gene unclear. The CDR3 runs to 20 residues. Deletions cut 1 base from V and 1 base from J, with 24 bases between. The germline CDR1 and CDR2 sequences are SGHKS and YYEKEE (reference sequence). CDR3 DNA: TGTGCCAGCAGCTTGATTCCCTCCTTGGATGGGTGGGCCAGCAATCAGCCCCAGCATTTT. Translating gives CASSLIPSLDGWASNQPQHF.

CDR3 sequence: CASSLSAGGPNQPQHF. The CDR3 DNA reads TGCGCCAGCAGCTTATCCGCCGGGGGGCCCAATCAGCCCCAGCATTTT. J is TRBJ1-5 and V is TRBV5-1; weak D call: TRBD1 (6 bases). The germline CDR1 and CDR2 sequences are SGHRS and YFSETQ. CDR3 size: 16 residues. V gave up 2 bases and J gave up 3 bases, with 15 bases separating them.